The TCR beta chain described here comes from a study of post-analysis software for immune sequencing data. Whole-study findings and limits: Included in a set of a few TRBV segments more frequent in patients than controls were TRBV5-6, TRBV5-1 and TRBV20-1.

A note on this clonotype: Its specificity is unknown.

The CDR3 consists of 13 residues. Trimming at V came to 4 bases and at J to 7 bases, leaving 3 bases not matched to a gene. Unique molecular identifiers featured in each of the TCR beta cDNA libraries. T cells, about 0.85 to 11 million of them, yielded about half a million cDNA molecules. TCRdb used MiXCR to reprocess the PCR reads, holding one entry per CDR3 protein. The data contain 350,000 to 500,000 distinct CDR3 sequences, 39% of them singletons. Material: blood. The TCR was taken from a girl between 2 and 10 years old with multiple sclerosis. J is TRBJ1-2 and V is TRBV12-3 or TRBV12-4; TRBD1 matches 10 bases. Here the CDR3 DNA reads TGTGCCAGCAGTTCGACAGGGGGCATTGGCTACACCTTC. Translation: CASSSTGGIGYTF.